These T cell receptor beta chains were read from a single sample in a study of blood T cell repertoires in COVID-19. This table comes from immunoSEQ multiplex PCR, and its TCRdb copy is limited to in-frame clones, with some not included. The sample has more than 200,000 clones; roughly 86% are singletons. Material: peripheral blood. The receptors derive from a human donor in a cohort sampled during active COVID-19. CDR3s include the opening cysteine and the closing phenylalanine or tryptophan. The order of the fields is J gene, D gene, clone size, V gene, CDR3 protein, CDR3 DNA. A D gene is named only where the DNA matches it firmly. Some rows have no size entry. The others give once, few or many, or a class for an expanded clone.

>TRBJ1-5|NA|few|TRBV28
CASRVLGGNQPQHF
TGTGCCAGCAGGGTACTGGGGGGGAATCAGCCCCAGCATTTT
>TRBJ1-2|TRBD1|NA|TRBV9
CASSQQGPYPYGYTF
TGTGCCAGCAGCCAACAGGGGCCCTATCCCTATGGCTACACCTTC
>TRBJ1-1|TRBD1|NA|TRBV27
CASSLSGQGAGEAFF
TGTGCCAGCAGTTTATCTGGACAGGGGGCAGGTGAAGCTTTCTTT
>TRBJ2-1|NA|many|TRBV7-9
CASSLRRGSSYNEQFF
TGTGCCAGCAGCTTAAGACGGGGGAGCTCCTACAATGAGCAGTTCTTC
>TRBJ1-2|TRBD1|NA|TRBV9
CASSTGQGRSGYTF
TGTGCCAGCAGCACAGGACAGGGAAGGAGTGGCTACACCTTC
>TRBJ2-1|NA|NA|TRBV11-1
CASSLLRVGEQFF
TGTGCCAGCAGCCTTCTCAGGGTAGGCGAGCAGTTCTTC
>TRBJ1-1|TRBD1|NA|TRBV10-1
CASSTTGTGAFF
TGCGCCAGCAGCACAACCGGGACAGGGGCTTTCTTT
>TRBJ2-5|NA|NA|TRBV7-8
CASVRGFLGRDRETQYF
TGTGCCAGCGTCCGAGGGTTCTTGGGGCGCGATAGAGAGACCCAGTACTTC
>TRBJ2-7|TRBD2|NA|TRBV11-2
CASSYSGGLSYEQYF
TGTGCCAGCAGCTATAGCGGGGGTCTTTCCTACGAGCAGTACTTC
>TRBJ2-3|NA|NA|TRBV7-2
CASSRRQGGPPGTDTQYF
TGTGCCAGCAGCCGCCGGCAGGGAGGCCCGCCCGGCACAGATACGCAGTATTTT
>TRBJ1-1|TRBD1|NA|TRBV27
CASRVQGLSTEAFF
TGTGCCAGCAGGGTACAGGGGTTGAGCACTGAAGCTTTCTTT
>TRBJ2-7|TRBD1|NA|TRBV6-5
CASSFGSGQEYEQYF
TGTGCCAGCAGTTTCGGTTCAGGACAGGAATACGAGCAGTACTTC
>TRBJ1-2|NA|NA|TRBV7-9
CASSFDEALVYGYTF
TGTGCCAGCAGTTTCGACGAAGCCCTAGTCTATGGCTACACCTTC
>TRBJ2-7|TRBD1|NA|TRBV9
CASSVATGGEQYF
TGTGCCAGCAGCGTAGCAACAGGGGGCGAGCAGTACTTC
>TRBJ2-3|NA|NA|TRBV9
CASSVEGLSLGTQYF
TGTGCCAGCAGCGTTGAGGGACTTAGCTTGGGTACGCAGTATTTT